These T cell receptor beta chains were read from a single sample in a study of vaccination effects on CD4 cells after COVID-19. These receptors' targets are unknown. Profiled with immunoSEQ multiplex PCR; TCRdb holds only in-frame clones, not every one. The data show 30,000 to 35,000 clones, with roughly four fifths seen just once and under 8% held by the top ten. The material was CD4+ T cells from PBMCs cultured without peptide, obtained after COVID-19 vaccination. The receptors were gathered from a human donor who had a prior SARS-CoV-2 infection. The CDR3 runs from the conserved cysteine through the conserved F or W. D genes are given only for firm matches. A clone size is listed for some rows: how often the clone was seen (once, few, many), or a class if it is expanded.

clone_size: NA
cdr3_length: 13
d_call: NA
j_call: TRBJ2-3
v_call: TRBV7-3
cdr3_nt: TGTGCCAGCAGCTCGGGGGGCACAGATACGCAGTATTTT
cdr3_aa: CASSSGGTDTQYF

clone_size: NA
cdr3_length: 19
d_call: NA
j_call: TRBJ1-5
v_call: TRBV28
cdr3_nt: TGTGCCAGCAGCACAGCCCGGGAGGAAGGGGGGGCGAGCAATCAGCCCCAGCATTTT
cdr3_aa: CASSTAREEGGASNQPQHF

clone_size: NA
cdr3_length: 16
d_call: NA
j_call: TRBJ1-2
v_call: TRBV7-6
cdr3_nt: TGTGCCAGCAGCCCAGGGACGGCGCGCAGGGAGGGTGGCTACACCTTC
cdr3_aa: CASSPGTARREGGYTF

clone_size: NA
cdr3_length: 16
d_call: NA
j_call: TRBJ2-2
v_call: TRBV15
cdr3_nt: TGTGCCACCGCCCGGAACGTTAGGAGGGAAACCGGGGAGCTGTTTTTT
cdr3_aa: CATARNVRRETGELFF

clone_size: NA
cdr3_length: 14
d_call: NA
j_call: TRBJ2-1
v_call: TRBV30
cdr3_nt: TGTGCCTGGAAGATCCAGCCTACCTACAATGAGCAGTTCTTC
cdr3_aa: CAWKIQPTYNEQFF

clone_size: few
cdr3_length: 13
d_call: NA
j_call: TRBJ1-2
v_call: TRBV5-6
cdr3_nt: TGTGCCAGCAGCTCCCTGGACGGATATGGCTACACCTTC
cdr3_aa: CASSSLDGYGYTF

clone_size: NA
cdr3_length: 16
d_call: TRBD2
j_call: TRBJ2-7
v_call: TRBV7-8
cdr3_nt: TGTGCCAGCAGCCCCGGTAGTGGGAGGGCCTCCTACGAGCAGTACTTC
cdr3_aa: CASSPGSGRASYEQYF

clone_size: NA
cdr3_length: 15
d_call: NA
j_call: TRBJ1-6
v_call: TRBV6-1
cdr3_nt: TGTGCCAGCAGTGAAGTTGCAGGACGACCTTCACCCCTCCACTTT
cdr3_aa: CASSEVAGRPSPLHF

clone_size: NA
cdr3_length: 16
d_call: NA
j_call: TRBJ1-6
v_call: TRBV9
cdr3_nt: TGTGCCAGCAGCGCCGGTGTTGGGTGGGGGAATTCACCCCTCCACTTT
cdr3_aa: CASSAGVGWGNSPLHF

clone_size: NA
cdr3_length: 14
d_call: TRBD2
j_call: TRBJ2-3
v_call: TRBV5-1
cdr3_nt: TGCGCCAGCAGCGGGGGGGAGAGCACAGATACGCAGTATTTT
cdr3_aa: CASSGGESTDTQYF

clone_size: NA
cdr3_length: 14
d_call: TRBD2
j_call: TRBJ2-7
v_call: TRBV30
cdr3_nt: TGTGCCTGGGGCACTTCCGGGACTAGCTACGAGCAGTACTTC
cdr3_aa: CAWGTSGTSYEQYF

clone_size: NA
cdr3_length: 15
d_call: NA
j_call: TRBJ1-2
v_call: TRBV9
cdr3_nt: TGTGCCAGCAGCGTACAGGACAGACATAACTATGGCTACACCTTC
cdr3_aa: CASSVQDRHNYGYTF

clone_size: few
cdr3_length: 14
d_call: TRBD1
j_call: TRBJ1-2
v_call: TRBV6-5
cdr3_nt: TGTGCCAGTGCCGGGACAGGGGGTAGGTACGGCTACACCTTC
cdr3_aa: CASAGTGGRYGYTF

clone_size: few
cdr3_length: 11
d_call: NA
j_call: TRBJ2-7
v_call: TRBV20-1
cdr3_nt: TGCAGTGCTAGAAATCCCTACGAGCAGTACTTC
cdr3_aa: CSARNPYEQYF

clone_size: NA
cdr3_length: 15
d_call: TRBD2
j_call: TRBJ2-1
v_call: TRBV24-1
cdr3_nt: TGTGCCACCAGTGGTGGTAGCGGGGACTACAATGAGCAGTTCTTC
cdr3_aa: CATSGGSGDYNEQFF

clone_size: NA
cdr3_length: 13
d_call: NA
j_call: TRBJ1-1
v_call: TRBV2
cdr3_nt: TGTGCCAGCAGTGAAGACGGGAACACTGAAGCTTTCTTT
cdr3_aa: CASSEDGNTEAFF

clone_size: NA
cdr3_length: 16
d_call: NA
j_call: TRBJ2-1
v_call: TRBV30
cdr3_nt: TGTGCCTGGAGTAACTTGGCCGCCTACTCCTACAATGAGCAGTTCTTC
cdr3_aa: CAWSNLAAYSYNEQFF

clone_size: NA
cdr3_length: 12
d_call: TRBD1
j_call: TRBJ1-2
v_call: TRBV12-3/TRBV12-4
cdr3_nt: TGTGCCAGCAGTTTGACAGGGCGCGGCTACACCTTC
cdr3_aa: CASSLTGRGYTF

clone_size: few
cdr3_length: 16
d_call: TRBD2
j_call: TRBJ2-1
v_call: TRBV5-1
cdr3_nt: TGCGCCAGCAGGTCGACAGCGGGGGGCTCCTACAATGAGCAGTTCTTC
cdr3_aa: CASRSTAGGSYNEQFF

clone_size: NA
cdr3_length: 13
d_call: TRBD1
j_call: TRBJ2-2
v_call: TRBV7-3
cdr3_nt: TGTGCCAGCAGCCCGGACAGGGGGCGGGAGCTGTTTTTT
cdr3_aa: CASSPDRGRELFF

clone_size: NA
cdr3_length: 15
d_call: TRBD1
j_call: TRBJ2-7
v_call: TRBV5-1
cdr3_nt: TGCGCCAGCAGCAACCGGGACAGGGGCTCATACGAGCAGTACTTC
cdr3_aa: CASSNRDRGSYEQYF

clone_size: once
cdr3_length: 13
d_call: NA
j_call: TRBJ2-7
v_call: TRBV23-1
cdr3_nt: TGCGCCAGCAGGGGGGTCCTTCTTTACGAGCAGTACTTC
cdr3_aa: CASRGVLLYEQYF

clone_size: few
cdr3_length: 16
d_call: NA
j_call: TRBJ2-7
v_call: TRBV7-2
cdr3_nt: TGTGCCAGCAGCTTTATCGGCCAGGTGGCTTCCTACGAGCAGTACTTC
cdr3_aa: CASSFIGQVASYEQYF

clone_size: NA
cdr3_length: 13
d_call: NA
j_call: TRBJ2-6
v_call: TRBV4-3
cdr3_nt: TGCGCCAGCAGCCGGTCTGGGGCCAACGTCCTGACTTTC
cdr3_aa: CASSRSGANVLTF

clone_size: NA
cdr3_length: 14
d_call: NA
j_call: TRBJ2-3
v_call: TRBV6-5
cdr3_nt: TGTGCCAGCAGCGACCTGGGCCTCACAGATACGCAGTATTTT
cdr3_aa: CASSDLGLTDTQYF

clone_size: NA
cdr3_length: 13
d_call: NA
j_call: TRBJ1-1
v_call: TRBV28
cdr3_nt: TGTGCCAGCAGTTTAGTACAACTCACTGAAGCTTTCTTT
cdr3_aa: CASSLVQLTEAFF

clone_size: NA
cdr3_length: 16
d_call: NA
j_call: TRBJ1-3
v_call: TRBV18
cdr3_nt: TGTGCCAGCTCACCGTCTCAGGGAACCCCTGGAAACACCATATATTTT
cdr3_aa: CASSPSQGTPGNTIYF

clone_size: NA
cdr3_length: 14
d_call: TRBD1
j_call: TRBJ2-1
v_call: TRBV7-3
cdr3_nt: TGTGCCAGCAGCTCACAGGGGGCCTACAATGAGCAGTTCTTC
cdr3_aa: CASSSQGAYNEQFF

clone_size: NA
cdr3_length: 15
d_call: TRBD2
j_call: TRBJ2-1
v_call: TRBV7-9
cdr3_nt: TGTGCCAGCACCCCCCCTGCGGGAGAGTACAATGAGCAGTTCTTC
cdr3_aa: CASTPPAGEYNEQFF

clone_size: NA
cdr3_length: 14
d_call: NA
j_call: TRBJ2-7
v_call: TRBV2
cdr3_nt: TGTGCCAGCAGGGCTGGACAGCTGGCTTACGAGCAGTACTTC
cdr3_aa: CASRAGQLAYEQYF

clone_size: NA
cdr3_length: 15
d_call: TRBD2
j_call: TRBJ2-3
v_call: TRBV5-4
cdr3_nt: TGTGCCAGCAGATCAGTAGCGGGAGGGTCAGATACGCAGTATTTT
cdr3_aa: CASRSVAGGSDTQYF

clone_size: NA
cdr3_length: 12
d_call: NA
j_call: TRBJ1-1
v_call: TRBV7-8
cdr3_nt: TGTGCCAGCAGCCACCAAAACACTGAAGCTTTCTTT
cdr3_aa: CASSHQNTEAFF

clone_size: NA
cdr3_length: 13
d_call: NA
j_call: TRBJ2-6
v_call: TRBV3-1/TRBV3-2
cdr3_nt: TGTGCCAGCAGCCAAGCGGGGGCCAACGTCCTGACTTTC
cdr3_aa: CASSQAGANVLTF

clone_size: NA
cdr3_length: 12
d_call: NA
j_call: TRBJ1-1
v_call: TRBV2
cdr3_nt: TGTGCCAGCAGTGTGCGGAACACTGAAGCTTTCTTT
cdr3_aa: CASSVRNTEAFF

clone_size: NA
cdr3_length: 14
d_call: TRBD1
j_call: TRBJ2-2
v_call: TRBV7-9
cdr3_nt: TGTGCCAGCAGCTTTGGACAGGGGCCCGGGGAGCTGTTTTTT
cdr3_aa: CASSFGQGPGELFF

clone_size: NA
cdr3_length: 13
d_call: TRBD2
j_call: TRBJ2-1
v_call: TRBV2
cdr3_nt: TGTGCCAGCAGTGCGGGAGGGCAGGTTGAGCAGTTCTTC
cdr3_aa: CASSAGGQVEQFF

clone_size: NA
cdr3_length: 16
d_call: TRBD2
j_call: TRBJ2-1
v_call: TRBV28
cdr3_nt: TGTGCCAGCAGTTCGGGGCTAGCGGGAGGGTACAATGAGCAGTTCTTC
cdr3_aa: CASSSGLAGGYNEQFF

clone_size: NA
cdr3_length: 15
d_call: NA
j_call: TRBJ2-3
v_call: TRBV6-5
cdr3_nt: TGTGCCAGCAGGCCACGAGCCACTAGCACAGATACGCAGTATTTT
cdr3_aa: CASRPRATSTDTQYF

clone_size: NA
cdr3_length: 14
d_call: NA
j_call: TRBJ2-7
v_call: TRBV5-4
cdr3_nt: TGTGCCAGCAGCTTGCGGGGGCGCGATGGCGAGCAGTACTTC
cdr3_aa: CASSLRGRDGEQYF

clone_size: few
cdr3_length: 14
d_call: NA
j_call: TRBJ2-1
v_call: TRBV9
cdr3_nt: TGTGCCAGCAGCGAAGGGTTGGGATACAATGAGCAGTTCTTC
cdr3_aa: CASSEGLGYNEQFF

clone_size: NA
cdr3_length: 13
d_call: NA
j_call: TRBJ1-2
v_call: TRBV3-1/TRBV3-2
cdr3_nt: TGTGCCAGCAGCCATCTCGACAGCTATGGCTACACCTTC
cdr3_aa: CASSHLDSYGYTF

clone_size: few
cdr3_length: 14
d_call: TRBD1
j_call: TRBJ1-1
v_call: TRBV6-2/TRBV6-3
cdr3_nt: TGTGCCAGCAGTTATCTAGGGGGCAGAACTGAAGCTTTCTTT
cdr3_aa: CASSYLGGRTEAFF

clone_size: few
cdr3_length: 16
d_call: TRBD1
j_call: TRBJ2-3
v_call: TRBV6-6
cdr3_nt: TGTGCCAGCAGTTATTTGGTACAGGGGGCGCGAGATACGCAGTATTTT
cdr3_aa: CASSYLVQGARDTQYF

clone_size: NA
cdr3_length: 18
d_call: TRBD1
j_call: TRBJ1-4
v_call: TRBV19
cdr3_nt: TGTGCCAGTAGTAACCCGACAGGGAAGCCAGCAACTAATGAAAAACTGTTTTTT
cdr3_aa: CASSNPTGKPATNEKLFF

clone_size: NA
cdr3_length: 16
d_call: TRBD2
j_call: TRBJ2-1
v_call: TRBV18
cdr3_nt: TGTGCCAGCTCAATAAGGCTAAGCGGGGCCATCAATGAGCAGTTCTTC
cdr3_aa: CASSIRLSGAINEQFF

clone_size: NA
cdr3_length: 14
d_call: NA
j_call: TRBJ1-1
v_call: TRBV5-4
cdr3_nt: TGTGCCAGCAGCCGCGACAGCCTTGTCGATGGGGCTTTCTTT
cdr3_aa: CASSRDSLVDGAFF

clone_size: NA
cdr3_length: 16
d_call: NA
j_call: TRBJ1-6
v_call: TRBV4-2
cdr3_nt: TGTGCCAGCAGCCAAGATGTGACAGACGTAAATTCACCCCTCCACTTT
cdr3_aa: CASSQDVTDVNSPLHF

clone_size: NA
cdr3_length: 14
d_call: TRBD2
j_call: TRBJ2-3
v_call: TRBV18
cdr3_nt: TGTGCCAGCTCACCAAGGACTAGTCTGGATACGCAGTATTTT
cdr3_aa: CASSPRTSLDTQYF

clone_size: few
cdr3_length: 14
d_call: NA
j_call: TRBJ2-3
v_call: TRBV5-1
cdr3_nt: TGCGCCAGCAGCTTGGGTGGTAGCACAGATACGCAGTATTTT
cdr3_aa: CASSLGGSTDTQYF

clone_size: few
cdr3_length: 16
d_call: NA
j_call: TRBJ2-7
v_call: TRBV4-1
cdr3_nt: TGCGCCAGCAGCCAAGTCGATATCCTTACTTATCACGAGCAGTACTTC
cdr3_aa: CASSQVDILTYHEQYF

clone_size: few
cdr3_length: 13
d_call: NA
j_call: TRBJ2-1
v_call: TRBV6-6
cdr3_nt: TGTGCCAGCTGTCCAGGAACCTACAATGAGCAGTTCTTC
cdr3_aa: CASCPGTYNEQFF

clone_size: NA
cdr3_length: 13
d_call: NA
j_call: TRBJ2-3
v_call: TRBV18
cdr3_nt: TGTGCCAGCTCATCGTCAGGGGAGGATACGCAGTATTTT
cdr3_aa: CASSSSGEDTQYF

clone_size: NA
cdr3_length: 18
d_call: TRBD2
j_call: TRBJ2-1
v_call: TRBV11-3
cdr3_nt: TGTGCCAGCAGCTTAGGGGGGACTAGCGGGAGTGTGTACAATGAGCAGTTCTTC
cdr3_aa: CASSLGGTSGSVYNEQFF

clone_size: NA
cdr3_length: 20
d_call: NA
j_call: TRBJ2-7
v_call: TRBV7-6
cdr3_nt: TGTGCCAGCAGCTTAGGATCCTTCGAGGGGAAGCCAACCGAGTACTACGAGCAGTACTTC
cdr3_aa: CASSLGSFEGKPTEYYEQYF

clone_size: NA
cdr3_length: 14
d_call: TRBD1
j_call: TRBJ2-3
v_call: TRBV9
cdr3_nt: TGTGCCAGCAGCGTCCAGACAGGGGGCGATACGCAGTATTTT
cdr3_aa: CASSVQTGGDTQYF

clone_size: NA
cdr3_length: 14
d_call: NA
j_call: TRBJ2-3
v_call: TRBV29-1
cdr3_nt: TGCAGCGTTCCACTATCGACGGCATCGGGTACGCAGTATTTT
cdr3_aa: CSVPLSTASGTQYF

clone_size: few
cdr3_length: 15
d_call: TRBD2
j_call: TRBJ2-1
v_call: TRBV4-3
cdr3_nt: TGCGCCAGCAGCCACGATAGCGGGAGTAACGATGAGCAGTTCTTC
cdr3_aa: CASSHDSGSNDEQFF

clone_size: NA
cdr3_length: 16
d_call: NA
j_call: TRBJ2-2
v_call: TRBV4-2
cdr3_nt: TGTGCCAGCAGCCAAGATCTAGGGACAAACACCGGGGAGCTGTTTTTT
cdr3_aa: CASSQDLGTNTGELFF

clone_size: few
cdr3_length: 13
d_call: NA
j_call: TRBJ1-2
v_call: TRBV7-3
cdr3_nt: TGTGCCAGCAGCTTAGAAGGTGGGGGTGGCTACACCTTC
cdr3_aa: CASSLEGGGGYTF